This T cell receptor beta chain was identified during a study of CD8+ T cells in alopecia areata. The overall study: Patients remained on tofacitinib for 6 to 18 months and then went 6 months without it.

Reverse transcription of extracted RNA yielded cDNA, which provided the sequencing template. This table comes from immunoSEQ multiplex PCR, and its TCRdb copy is limited to in-frame clones, with some not included. The sample carries approximately 210,000 clones, approximately 65% recorded once. Treatment specified: oral pan-JAK inhibitor, 5-10 mg twice daily. Punch biopsies of lesional scalp, plus peripheral blood, were taken from alopecia areata patients. The germline gives CDR1 LGHNA, CDR2 YSLEER. The V gene lost 4 bases and the J gene lost 1 base, with 3 bases spanning the gap. The CDR3 has 12 residues. In the case of this clone: Its antigen remains unknown.

Study-wide points: One nonresponder leaves baseline CD8+ expansion's link to response uncertain. Scalp clonality, along with expanded CD8+ clones among the top 100, was significantly decreased by tofacitinib.

The specimen comprised CD4+ T cells sorted from blood, sampled between weeks 43 and 45, from a patient treated with tofacitinib. The source of this sequence is a human donor with alopecia areata. This chain connects TRBV4-3 to TRBJ2-3; D ambiguous. CDR3 in DNA: TGCGCCAGCAGCCTTCGCACAGATACGCAGTATTTT. Its translation is CASSLRTDTQYF.